The following is a T cell receptor beta chain sequence with its context. The data belong to a study of glioma-infiltrating T cells after dendritic cell vaccination. Up to about 2 ug genomic DNA was used for TCRB CDR3 amplification. The protocol was immunoSEQ multiplex PCR, while the TCRdb copy is restricted to in-frame clones and leaves out a portion. The profile shows over 80,000 clones, around 90% of them singletons. The material sequenced was blood, taken before dendritic cell vaccination. This receptor was identified in a human donor with glioblastoma.

The CDR3, as DNA: TGTGCCAGCAGCGAACACGGTGGGCGGGATGAAAAACTGTTTTTT. Protein: CASSEHGGRDEKLFF. The V gene is TRBV9, the J gene TRBJ1-4; D is ambiguous. The CDR3 is made up of 15 amino acids. Trimming shortened V by 3 bases and J by 6 bases, and 15 bases separated the two germline ends. Germline CDR1 SGDLS, CDR2 YYNGEE.